This TCR beta chain appears in the sequencing data of a study of cytomegalovirus exposure and HLA in healthy donors. CDR3 length equals 15 residues. V shed 4 bases, J shed 5 bases, and the junction held 9 bases outside the gene matches. CDR1 and CDR2 from the germline V gene are SGHRS and YFSETQ. This PCR relied on a set of 60 Vbeta primers and 13 Jbeta primers. Repertoires were generated with immunoSEQ multiplex PCR, while TCRdb's copy carries only in-frame clones and drops some. The repertoire holds around 120,000 clones, with roughly four fifths as singletons. Only a few counts were recorded for this clone.

The rearrangement joins TRBV5-1 to TRBJ1-1; 9 bases line up with TRBD1. The receptor was isolated from a male donor in good health and CMV-seropositive. Input material: PBMCs. The CDR3 reads CASSHSGQGTTEAFF. DNA for the CDR3: TGCGCCAGCAGCCATTCAGGACAGGGGACAACTGAAGCTTTCTTT.